This T cell receptor beta chain originates from a study of control samples from healthy donors and cancer patients. V gave up 4 bases and J gave up 5 bases; unmatched junction bases: 10. The germline V gene has CDR1 SNHLY and CDR2 FYNNEI. The CDR3 has 15 amino acids. Assay: immunoSEQ multiplex PCR; the TCRdb copy retains only in-frame clones and omits some. The profile covers about 150,000 clones, with 93% appearing a single time and more than 2% taken by the ten largest. This receptor was obtained from a middle-aged man in good health. J is TRBJ1-2 and V is TRBV2, with 7 bases identical to TRBD1. Sample: blood. The CDR3 protein is CASSVEGAVGYGYTF. DNA of the CDR3: TGTGCCAGCAGTGTGGAGGGGGCTGTTGGGTATGGCTACACCTTC.